This T cell receptor (beta chain) emerged from a study of cytotoxic CD8 clonotypes in ibrutinib-treated CLL (dated by TCRdb to the early 2020s). Some background on the complete study: The cohort included around 16 treatment-naive and eleven to twelve relapsed/refractory patients; under 18 were IGHV unmutated. Partial responses were observed in approximately 24 patients and complete responses in 2; after a median follow-up of 68 months, remission was maintained in around 14 patients and progression was observed in approximately 12. Response samples were obtained after a median of around 11 months of treatment, with a range of roughly 6 to 36 months. On average, each sample yielded roughly 250,000 productive templates and 80,000 to 95,000 productive rearrangements. Of the 90 or so participants in the trial, about 26 had longitudinal samples available. Cryopreserved peripheral blood mononuclear cells were obtained prior to treatment, at the time of response, and at either disease progression or sustained remission. Every remission and progressive disease sample was obtained while ibrutinib was still being received by the patients.

The CDR3 spans 14 residues, from the cysteine through the phenylalanine. Of the read, only the CDR3 DNA is kept; its 42 bases are in frame from base 1. Trimming costs V 7 bases and J 4 bases, and their ends lie 14 bases apart. CDR1 and CDR2, looked up from the germline V gene, are SGHTA and FQGNSA. A MiSeq instrument was used for deep resolution sequencing, which targeted depths ranging from 1 in 1 million up to 1 in 200,000 T cells, with coverage averaging 10x for each clonotype. TCR beta libraries were generated with the immunoSEQ hsTCRB Kit. Per the original workflow: Data were analyzed with ImmunoSEQ Data Assistant and ImmunoSEQ Analyzer, with V, D and J genes assigned per IMGT definitions. Clonality, which ranges from 0 to 1, was calculated by subtracting the normalized Shannon entropy of productive rearrangement frequencies from one. Only overrepresented clonotypes making up at least 0.05% of each patient's repertoire were included in the public clonotype analysis. Roughly 12 age-matched healthy donor repertoires from immuneACCESS were used as controls for clonality. Not all clones reach the TCRdb copy of this immuneACCESS table, which keeps in-frame sequences only. Checked studies attribute under half of the gap to unresolved V genes and leave the rest unexplained. Clonal size and the V and J genes are those of that table, whereas D and trimming came from the DNA. Across this sample there are about 160,000 clones, with 81% seen only once. Roughly 2% of the sample comes from the top ten.

A remark on this clone: The specificity of this receptor is unknown. No base qualities exist here, and no much larger clone lies one base off it.

On the study overall, not on this receptor specifically: Clonality rose at ibrutinib response, remained stable during sustained remission, and dropped back toward baseline at progression. Public clonotypes were rare and either shrank or stayed stable during treatment, and the rise in clonality at ibrutinib response reflected expansion of private clonotypes. Baseline clonality exceeded that of age-matched healthy donors and correlated strongly with circulating CD8+ T-cell counts. Sustained-remission and progressing patients did not have matched sampling times, and lymph node repertoires were not examined.

The time point label corresponds to: about twelve months on ibrutinib. Roughly 1.8 micrograms of genomic DNA were extracted from cryopreserved PBMCs for TCR beta library preparation. Longitudinal blood samples from CLL patients on ibrutinib monotherapy underwent high-throughput TCR beta sequencing. The patients took part in an open-label, single-center phase 2 trial of ibrutinib monotherapy. The source was PBMCs, collected after 12 months of ibrutinib treatment. This receptor was taken from a human donor with chronic lymphocytic leukemia. The V gene is TRBV7-2 and the J gene is TRBJ2-1, with the D gene not clear enough to name. The sequence in DNA is TGTGCCAGCACCGTGAGTGCTCTTTACAATGAGCAGTTCTTC. Translated, it reads CASTVSALYNEQFF.